The present T cell receptor (beta chain) was sequenced within a study of shared clonotypes between healthy human individuals. Study findings and constraints: Richness estimates generally favored naive over memory subsets.

Germline V gives CDR1 MNHNS, CDR2 SASEGT. Trimming pared 5 bases from V and 0 bases from J, leaving 13 bases between. CDR3 length: 15 residues. Clones were read by immunoSEQ multiplex PCR, and TCRdb kept only the in-frame ones, dropping some. The top ten clones hold approximately 0.13% of a sample with about 2 million clones, over 85% of them seen once. Of note for this clone: Its specificity is unknown.

The V and J genes are TRBV6-1 and TRBJ2-5, with D perhaps matching TRBD2 (6 bases). The sample was naive CD4+ T cells sorted from blood. The subset: CD45RA+ positively selected. The clonotype originates from a man younger than 35 in good health. The CDR3, as DNA: TGTGCCAGCAGTAAGGGGACTGGACACCAAGAGACCCAGTACTTC. This sequence encodes CASSKGTGHQETQYF.